This record concerns one T cell receptor beta chain sequence. Its antigen is undetermined. At one boundary the junction diverges from the germline segment, which might be a read error. This sample was taken from a study of radiotherapy plus CTLA-4 blockade in lung cancer. Study details: Disease control was seen in around 31% of patients, objective responses in 15% to 20%.

Findings and caveats of the study: Best predicting response, reportedly, were early blood T cell clone dynamics, with interferon-beta.

Each patient with chemo-refractory metastatic non-small-cell lung cancer was treated with focal radiation plus CTLA-4 blockade using ipilimumab. The CDR3 contains 21 residues. Germline V gene data show CDR1 as LGHNA and CDR2 as YSLEER. TCRdb keeps only in-frame clones here, not all; method: immunoSEQ multiplex PCR. The sample contains around 38,000 clones, 80% to 90% of which appear only once. This TCR was sampled from a human donor with non-small cell lung cancer whose response to radiotherapy plus ipilimumab could not be evaluated. The rearrangement uses TRBV4-3 and TRBJ2-4; 7 bases map to TRBD1. Sequences were derived from peripheral blood, sampled from a patient treated with radiotherapy plus ipilimumab. CDR3 protein: CTSSQEPPGTASSLAKNIQYF. The CDR3 DNA reads as TGCACCAGCAGCCAAGAGCCCCCCGGGACAGCAAGTTCATTAGCCAAAAACATTCAGTACTTC.